A single sample is the source of the 26 T cell receptor beta chains below, sequenced in a study of blood T cells in healthy people across ages. Together with a sample-barcoded 5' primer, a J-beta primer mix was included in a second PCR lasting about 7 to 11 cycles. MiXCR was run by TCRdb on the 5' RACE reads, yielding one entry per CDR3 protein. The sample shows about 1.6 million distinct CDR3 sequences, roughly 32% of them seen only once. Sequenced sample: blood. The receptors shown here come from a woman between 25 and 40 years old in good health.

The V and J genes are TRBV7-2 and TRBJ2-1, with D perhaps matching TRBD2 (5 bases). The CDR3 spans 12 residues. The germline V gene has CDR1 SGHTA and CDR2 FQGNSA. Trimming removed 5 bases at V and 10 bases at J, with 12 bases between. CDR3 nucleotide sequence: TGTGCCAGCAGCCCCGCCGGGGTAGAGCAGTTCTTC. Its translation is CASSPAGVEQFF.

In this sample, this clonotype turned up a few times. The genes are TRBV25-1 and TRBJ2-5; D is possibly TRBD2 (6 bases). The CDR3 has 13 residues. V was cut by 3 bases and J by 4 bases, with 9 bases left in between. Germline V gene sequence: CDR1 MGHDK, CDR2 SYGVNS. CDR3 sequence: CASSDGGLETQYF. The CDR3 DNA follows: TGTGCCAGCAGTGATGGGGGGTTAGAGACCCAGTACTTC.

This clonotype was seen a few times. This chain joins TRBV2 and TRBJ2-7, with 8 bases aligning to TRBD2. Germline V CDR1 and CDR2: SNHLY, FYNNEI. With 6 bases clipped from V and 6 bases from J, the junction kept 7 bases outside the gene matches. This CDR3 spans 13 amino acids. Here the CDR3 DNA reads TGTGCCAGCAGATCAGCGGGAGAGGGCGAGCAGTACTTC. As protein: CASRSAGEGEQYF.

This clonotype was detected a few times. The rearrangement uses TRBV5-1 and TRBJ2-7; D unclear. V lost 6 bases and J lost 3, with 13 bases in between. Germline assignment: CDR1 SGHRS and CDR2 YFSETQ. This CDR3 has 13 residues. The CDR3 bases are TGCGCCAGCAAGGAGACCCACTTCTACGAGCAGTACTTC. It encodes CASKETHFYEQYF.

This clonotype was picked up a small number of times. J is TRBJ2-1 and V is TRBV18, with 9 positions matching TRBD1. Germline V gene lookup returns CDR1 KGHSH and CDR2 LQKENI. V trimming: 8 bases; J trimming: 1 base; junction bases outside the gene matches: 6. CDR3 size: 15 residues. The CDR3 DNA sequence: TGTGCCAGCATCGAGACAGGGGGTTCCTACAATGAGCAGTTCTTC. Translated, it gives CASIETGGSYNEQFF.

This clonotype was seen repeatedly, ten times or more. This rearrangement joins TRBV29-1 to TRBJ2-7; unclear D gene. V was trimmed by 0 bases and J by 3 bases, leaving 9 bases between them. There are 13 residues in the CDR3. Germline V gene data show CDR1 as SQVTM and CDR2 as ANQGSEA. The CDR3 sequence: CSVEDPWGYEQYF. CDR3 DNA: TGCAGCGTTGAAGATCCATGGGGCTACGAGCAGTACTTC.

The chain joins TRBV10-1 to TRBJ2-1, with 8 bases aligning to TRBD1. The ends lost 6 bases at V and 10 bases at J; junction bases unmatched: 8. The CDR3 spans 13 residues. Germline CDR1 WNHNN, CDR2 SYGVQD (reference sequence). This chain's CDR3 is CASSDRGLGEQFF. The CDR3 DNA sequence: TGCGCCAGCAGCGACAGGGGTCTCGGGGAGCAGTTCTTC.

This clonotype was found a few times. This chain connects TRBV7-9 to TRBJ1-2; a weak D match, TRBD1 (6 bases). Germline V gene lookup returns CDR1 SEHNR and CDR2 FQNEAQ (reference sequence). Trimming took 0 bases from V and 4 from J, leaving 12 bases between them. The CDR3 is 15 amino acids. For the CDR3, the DNA is TGTGCCAGCAGCTTAGCGCTGGACAGCTTCTATGGCTACACCTTC. Residues: CASSLALDSFYGYTF. Filled out from reference TRBV7-9 and TRBJ1-2, the complete variable domain reads DTGVSQNPRHKITKRGQNVTFRCDPISEHNRLYWYRQTLGQGPEFLTYFQNEAQLEKSRLLSDRFSAERPKGSFSTLEIQRTEQGDSAMYLCASSLALDSFYGYTFGSGTRLTVV.

This clonotype was detected ten times or more. The genes are TRBV20-1 and TRBJ2-3; 11 nucleotides line up with TRBD2. There are 16 residues in the CDR3. The V gene end was trimmed by 6 bases and the J gene end by 6 bases; junction bases not matched to a gene: 14. The germline V gene has CDR1 DFQATT and CDR2 SNEGSKA (reference sequence). CDR3 sequence: CSALRGLAGGWDTQYF. CDR3 in DNA: TGCAGTGCCCTTAGGGGTCTAGCGGGAGGCTGGGATACGCAGTATTTT.

This chain links TRBV6-2 or TRBV6-3 with TRBJ1-5; no clear D. V was cut by 6 bases and J by 6 bases, with 12 bases left in between. The CDR3 is 13 amino acids. Looked up from germline, CDR1 is MNHEY and CDR2 is SVGEGT. Written as DNA, the CDR3 is TGTGCCAGCAGCCTGGAATACCGTCAGCCCCAGCATTTT. Its protein product is CASSLEYRQPQHF.

Ten or more counts support this clonotype. The chain employs TRBV29-1 and TRBJ2-1, with TRBD2 matching 7 bases. The CDR3 has 14 amino acids. After removal of 5 bases from V and 4 bases from J, the junction contained 8 bases not matched to a gene. CDR1 is SQVTM and CDR2 is ANQGSEA in the germline V gene. CDR3 sequence reads: CSVPGLERYNEQFF. The CDR3 nucleotides read TGCAGCGTTCCCGGACTAGAGAGGTACAATGAGCAGTTCTTC.

The V gene is TRBV20-1, the J gene TRBJ1-2; D gene uncertain. The germline V gene has CDR1 DFQATT and CDR2 SNEGSKA (reference sequence). This CDR3 has 13 amino acids. V was clipped by 5 bases and J by 4 bases, with 14 bases between them. CDR3 sequence: CSAPRDLSYGYTF. The DNA of the CDR3 is TGCAGTGCTCCACGAGACCTGAGCTATGGCTACACCTTC.

This chain uses TRBV5-1 with TRBJ2-1; TRBD2 aligns across 9 bases. The V gene's germline CDR1 is SGHRS and CDR2 YFSETQ. J lost 6 bases, V lost 8 bases, and 18 bases had no gene match. The CDR3 is made up of 17 amino acids. The DNA for the CDR3 is TGCGCCAGTAGGGTGGGTAGCGGGGGCCAATTGTTCAATGAGCAGTTCTTC. Its translation is CASRVGSGGQLFNEQFF.

The V call is TRBV10-2, the J call TRBJ2-1; 12 bases line up with TRBD2. The V and J ends lost 5 bases and 6 bases, in that order; junction bases with no gene match: 14. The CDR3 spans 18 residues. Germline V gives CDR1 WSHSY, CDR2 SAAADI. The CDR3 bases are TGCGCCAGCAGTCAGCGACTAGCGGGAGTGTTGTTTGTCAATGAGCAGTTCTTC. Amino acids: CASSQRLAGVLFVNEQFF.

The table lists this clonotype with a few counts. This rearrangement joins TRBV20-1 to TRBJ2-3, with D possibly being TRBD2 (6 bases). Germline CDR1 reads DFQATT; CDR2 reads SNEGSKA (reference sequence). With 2 bases removed from V and 5 bases from J, the gap between germline ends came to 11 bases. This CDR3 comprises 13 residues. The CDR3 nucleotides are TGCAGTGCTAGAAGGAGGGCCGGAGATACGCAGTATTTT. Protein product: CSARRRAGDTQYF.

This clonotype was seen only a few times. V and J are TRBV4-1 and TRBJ1-4, with TRBD1 matching over 9 bases. Germline V lookup: CDR1 MGHRA, CDR2 YSYEKL. This CDR3 has 16 residues. With 0 bases clipped from V and 6 bases from J, the junction kept 5 bases outside the gene matches. The CDR3 sequence is CASSQDPGQGYEKLFF. The DNA for the CDR3 is TGCGCCAGCAGCCAAGATCCGGGACAGGGTTATGAAAAACTGTTTTTT.

This chain links TRBV6-6 with TRBJ1-5; D unclear. The CDR3 sequence is 14 residues long. The germline gives CDR1 MNHNY, CDR2 SVGAGI (reference sequence). Deletions cut 6 bases from V and 1 base from J, with 10 bases between. CDR3 in DNA: TGTGCCAGCAGCATAGGGCTGAGCAATCAGCCCCAGCATTTT. Its translation is CASSIGLSNQPQHF.

In DNA, the CDR3 is TGCAGTGCCCCCGAGGGAGGGAGCTCCTACGAGCAGTACTTC. This sequence encodes CSAPEGGSSYEQYF. The rearrangement joins TRBV20-1 to TRBJ2-7; 7 bases match TRBD2. Germline V lookup: CDR1 DFQATT, CDR2 SNEGSKA (reference sequence). The ends lost 6 bases at V and 0 bases at J; junction bases unmatched: 8. This CDR3 is built from 14 residues.

A few counts support this clonotype. Just one base apart from a much larger clone, this may be a read error. The chain has TRBV9 and TRBJ1-1, with D hard to call. The CDR3 consists of 12 residues. Between the trimmed V and J ends, which lost 0 bases and 3 bases, there was a span of 3 bases. The germline V gene encodes CDR1 SGDLS and CDR2 YYNGEE. CDR3 DNA sequence: TGTGCCAGCAGCGTAGAGGACACTGAAGCTTTCTTT. Translating it yields CASSVEDTEAFF.

About this clonotype: A junction end diverges from the germline sequence, so it may reflect a read error. This chain links TRBV20-1 with TRBJ2-7; D is ambiguous. CDR1 and CDR2 from the germline V gene are DFQATT and SNEGSKA (reference sequence). The CDR3 runs 14 residues. The CDR3 spells CNARDEATLYEQYF. In nucleotides, the CDR3 is TGCAATGCTAGAGATGAGGCCACCCTCTACGAGCAGTACTTC.

For the CDR3, the DNA is TGTGCCAGCAGCCAAGATGATACTAGCGGAGATACGGCCTACGAGCAGTACTTC. Its protein product is CASSQDDTSGDTAYEQYF. The rearrangement uses TRBV3-1 and TRBJ2-7; TRBD2 matches 8 bases. Germline V lookup: CDR1 LGHDT, CDR2 YNNKEL (reference sequence). The CDR3 is 18 residues long. Unmatched junction bases numbered 12, after V lost 0 bases and J lost 2 bases.

The chain links TRBV20-1 to TRBJ2-5; the D is unclear. Deletions cut 3 bases from V and 4 bases from J, with 9 bases between. The CDR3 consists of 12 residues. CDR1 is DFQATT and CDR2 is SNEGSKA in the germline V gene (reference sequence). The CDR3 region is CSASWLGETQYF. CDR3 coding DNA: TGCAGTGCTAGTTGGCTGGGAGAGACCCAGTACTTC.

This clonotype has more than one count but fewer than ten. The chain has TRBV11-2 and TRBJ1-2, with unresolved D. CDR1 and CDR2 from the germline V gene are SGHAT and FQNNGV. The CDR3 totals 12 residues. V lost 4 bases to trimming and J lost 2 bases, with 5 bases between them. The CDR3 coding sequence is TGTGCCAGCAGCTCCAAGAACTATGGCTACACCTTC. Translating gives CASSSKNYGYTF.

The rearrangement joins TRBV20-1 to TRBJ2-3; 7 bases map to TRBD1. The J segment lost 4 bases and the V segment lost 0 bases, leaving 10 bases of the junction unmatched. The CDR3 runs 16 residues. Per the germline V gene, CDR1 is DFQATT and CDR2 is SNEGSKA (reference sequence). The CDR3: CSAREPKTGNADTQYF. As DNA, the CDR3 is TGCAGTGCTAGAGAGCCCAAGACAGGGAACGCAGATACGCAGTATTTT.

On this clonotype itself: A much larger clone lies a single base off, so this may be a read error. The genes are TRBV20-1 and TRBJ1-5, with D hard to call. Germline V gene data show CDR1 as DFQATT and CDR2 as SNEGSKA (reference sequence). The CDR3 covers 15 residues. CDR3 DNA sequence: TGCAGTGCTAGAGTCAGGATCTATAGCGATCAGCCCCAGCATTTT. Translation: CSARVRIYSDQPQHF.

This clonotype was picked up a small number of times. This chain uses TRBV27 with TRBJ2-5; 8 nucleotides agree with TRBD2. The J call may be mistaken, given a closer DNA end match to TRBJ2-7. Germline lookup yields CDR1 MNHEY and CDR2 SMNVEV (reference sequence). The CDR3 loop spans 14 amino acids. In DNA, the CDR3 is TGTGCCAGCAGTTCATTAGCGGGGACCGCCGAGCAGTACTTC. It yields the protein CASSSLAGTAEQYF.